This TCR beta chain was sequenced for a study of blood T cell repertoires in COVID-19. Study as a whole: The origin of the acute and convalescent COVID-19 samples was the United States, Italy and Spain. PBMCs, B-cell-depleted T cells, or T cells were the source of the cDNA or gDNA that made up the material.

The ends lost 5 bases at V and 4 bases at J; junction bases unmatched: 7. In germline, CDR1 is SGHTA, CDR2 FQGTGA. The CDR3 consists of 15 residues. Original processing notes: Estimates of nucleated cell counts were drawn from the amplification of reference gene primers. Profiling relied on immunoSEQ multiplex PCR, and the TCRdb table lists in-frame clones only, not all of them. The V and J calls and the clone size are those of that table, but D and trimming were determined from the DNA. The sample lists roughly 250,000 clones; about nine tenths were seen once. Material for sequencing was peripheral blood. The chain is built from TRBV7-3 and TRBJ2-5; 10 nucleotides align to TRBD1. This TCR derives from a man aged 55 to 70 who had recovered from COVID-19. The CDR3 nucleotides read TGTGCCAGCAGCCCCGACAGGGGGCTCTTAGAGACCCAGTACTTC. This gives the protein CASSPDRGLLETQYF.